The present entry profiles one TCR beta chain with its context. The antigen remains undetermined. V lost 2 bases and J lost 7; bases outside the gene matches: 5. The CDR3 loop spans 15 amino acids. Germline CDR1 and CDR2: MGHRA and YSYEKL. The sample belongs to a study of identical twins. Study outcomes and limitations: It was possible that invariant MAIT and iNKT cells partly confounded the zero-insertion analyses. Within cord blood, abundant beta clonotypes carried fewer insertions, but memory repertoires showed no such trend. Low generation probability was overrepresented in out-of-frame alpha sequences shared by twins.

TCRdb fed the 5' RACE reads into MiXCR, producing one record per CDR3 protein. The table shows 500,000 to 550,000 distinct CDR3 sequences, with about a fifth occurring only once. A further study also used this sample, focusing on yellow fever vaccine responses in identical twins. That publication notes: Twins reportedly had a vaccine T cell response that seemed partly convergent, partly personalized.

This clonotype was sampled from a young woman in good health. Sample: CD4+ T cells sorted from blood. This sequence joins TRBV4-1 and TRBJ1-4; TRBD1 agrees at 9 bases. The CDR3 DNA follows: TGCGCCAGCAGCCAAACGACAGGGGGTACTGAAAAACTGTTTTTT. Protein product: CASSQTTGGTEKLFF.